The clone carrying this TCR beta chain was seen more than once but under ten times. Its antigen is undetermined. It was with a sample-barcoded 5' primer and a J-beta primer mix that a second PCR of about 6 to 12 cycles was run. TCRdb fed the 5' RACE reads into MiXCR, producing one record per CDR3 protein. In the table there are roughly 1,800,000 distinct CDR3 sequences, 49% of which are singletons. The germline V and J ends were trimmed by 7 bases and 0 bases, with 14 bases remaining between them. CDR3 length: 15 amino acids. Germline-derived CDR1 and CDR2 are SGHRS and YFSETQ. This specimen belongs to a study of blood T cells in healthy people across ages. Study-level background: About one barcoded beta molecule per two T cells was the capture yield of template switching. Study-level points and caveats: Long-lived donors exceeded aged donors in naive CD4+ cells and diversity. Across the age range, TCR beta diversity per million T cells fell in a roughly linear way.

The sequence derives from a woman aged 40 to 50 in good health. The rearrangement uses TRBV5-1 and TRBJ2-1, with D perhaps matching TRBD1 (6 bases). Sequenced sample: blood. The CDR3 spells CASGQTGTSYNEQFF. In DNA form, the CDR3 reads TGCGCCAGCGGACAAACAGGGACCTCCTACAATGAGCAGTTCTTC.